The clone carrying this T cell receptor (beta chain) was seen just once. What it binds is unknown. The source of the sample is a study of cytotoxic CD8 clonotypes in ibrutinib-treated CLL. Study conclusions and caveats: Progressing and sustained-remission patients had different sampling times.

Sequenced by immunoSEQ multiplex PCR; TCRdb stores in-frame clones only, minus some. Of nearly 300,000 clones in the sample, more than 70% are singletons; the top ten hold roughly 5.7%. This CDR3 is 10 amino acids long. Germline CDR1 SNHLY, CDR2 FYNNEI. Between the trimmed V and J ends, which lost 6 bases and 12 bases, there was a span of 9 bases. The sequence derives from a human donor with chronic lymphocytic leukemia. Sequenced here: PBMCs, sampled at disease progression, from a patient treated with ibrutinib. The V call is TRBV2, the J call TRBJ2-1; D unresolved. The DNA for the CDR3 is TGTGCCAGCAGAGGGAAATTGCAGTTCTTC. The encoded protein is CASRGKLQFF.